The clone carrying this T cell receptor (beta chain) was picked up one time. Other nucleotide sequences from this sample produce the same CDR3. The data originate from a study of shared clonotypes between healthy human individuals. A split of CD4+ cells into CD45RA+ naive and CD45RA-negative memory subsets was performed. Germline V lookup: CDR1 MGHRA, CDR2 YSYEKL. Trimming removed 1 base from V and 2 bases from J, with 6 bases in between. The CDR3 has 14 residues. Libraries were prepared by immunoSEQ multiplex PCR; TCRdb keeps only in-frame clonotypes and omits some of them. In the table there are about 2.4 million clones, around nine tenths of which are singletons.

Sequencing used naive CD4+ T cells sorted from blood. Subset defined: CD45RA+ positively selected. The sequence derives from a man between 18 and 35 years old in good health. The chain joins TRBV4-1 to TRBJ1-5, with D perhaps TRBD1 (6 bases). The CDR3 protein is CASSQGQGNQPQHF. The CDR3 DNA follows: TGCGCCAGCAGCCAAGGACAGGGCAATCAGCCCCAGCATTTT.